Following are 27 T cell receptor beta chains from one sample sequenced in a study of beta chain features in type 1 diabetes. TCRB transcripts that were expressed got sequenced, as all of the isolated RNA had been reverse transcribed. The repertoire was sequenced with immunoSEQ multiplex PCR; TCRdb's copy has only in-frame clones and lacks some. The table has around 240,000 clones, about 70% seen once. Sequenced input: naive CD4+ T cells from blood. The receptors here all came from a man in his thirties or forties in good health.

The rearrangement links TRBV11-2 to TRBJ2-7; D is undetermined. The CDR3 contains 12 residues. V was shortened by 3 bases and J by 6 bases, with 9 bases between the two germline ends. Germline-derived CDR1 and CDR2 are SGHAT and FQNNGV. CDR3 in amino acids: CASSLGWFEQYF. The CDR3 region has the DNA TGTGCCAGCAGCTTGGGCTGGTTCGAGCAGTACTTC.

This clone has more than one count but fewer than ten. The V gene is TRBV30, the J gene TRBJ1-1; D unresolved. Germline V gives CDR1 GTSNPN, CDR2 SVGIG (reference sequence). CDR3 size: 13 residues. Trimming left V 4 bases short and J 2 bases short, with 11 bases between. CDR3 in DNA: TGTGCCTGGATGCAAGGTAAAAACACTGAAGCTTTCTTT. Encoded protein: CAWMQGKNTEAFF.

The V call is TRBV5-1, the J call TRBJ2-6, with D possibly being TRBD1 (6 bases). V was trimmed by 4 bases and J by 2 bases, leaving 10 bases between them. The CDR3 is made up of 15 amino acids. Germline lookup yields CDR1 SGHRS and CDR2 YFSETQ. The CDR3 DNA follows: TGCGCCAGCAGCATGCGGACAGCTGGGGCCAACGTCCTGACTTTC. This encodes CASSMRTAGANVLTF.

The V call is TRBV30, the J call TRBJ1-3, with D uncertain. The CDR3 runs 11 residues. Germline V lookup: CDR1 GTSNPN, CDR2 SVGIG (reference sequence). CDR3 sequence: CCVDSGNTIYF. The CDR3 nucleotides are TGTTGTGTGGACTCTGGAAACACCATATATTTT. Using reference TRBV30 and TRBJ1-3 for the parts outside the CDR3, the full variable domain is SQTIHQWPATLVQPVGSPLSLECTVEGTSNPNLYWYRQAAGRGLQLLFYSVGIGQISSEVPQNLSASRPQDRQFILSSKKLLLSDSGFYLCCVDSGNTIYFGEGSWLTVV.

There are a few counts of this clone. V gene TRBV30 combines with J gene TRBJ1-2; D is uncertain. CDR3 length: 16 residues. CDR1 and CDR2 from the germline V gene are GTSNPN and SVGIG (reference sequence). Trimming removed 0 bases from V and 2 bases from J, with 16 bases in between. CDR3 coding DNA: TGTGCCTGGAGTGTGTGGGCGAGAGGGTCAAACTATGGCTACACCTTC. This encodes CAWSVWARGSNYGYTF.

This clone appeared a single time. The rearrangement links TRBV9 to TRBJ2-5; D is uncertain. Trimming took 3 bases from V and 1 from J, leaving 7 bases between them. Germline CDR1 and CDR2: SGDLS and YYNGEE. The CDR3 has 13 residues. CDR3 sequence: CASSGGPQETQYF. The CDR3 region has the DNA TGTGCCAGCAGCGGTGGGCCCCAAGAGACCCAGTACTTC.

This clone was detected only a few times. The CDR3 DNA is TGCAGCGTTGCGGTCCTTAGCGGGAGAAGCTCCTACAATGAGCAGTTCTTC. Encoded protein: CSVAVLSGRSSYNEQFF. The rearrangement links TRBV29-1 to TRBJ2-1; TRBD2 aligns across 9 bases. Germline V lookup: CDR1 SQVTM, CDR2 ANQGSEA. The ends lost 4 bases at V and 0 bases at J; junction bases unmatched: 10. This CDR3 has 17 residues.

This clone was seen once. DNA of the CDR3: TGCAGCGTTGCATCCGAGGAAAAACTGTTTTTT. It is translated as CSVASEEKLFF. The chain uses TRBV29-1 and TRBJ1-4, with no clear D. CDR1 is SQVTM and CDR2 is ANQGSEA in the germline V gene. The V and J ends lost 4 bases and 8 bases respectively, with 8 bases between them. CDR3 length equals 11 residues.

This clone came up a few times. DNA of the CDR3: TGTGCCTGGAGTGTACGGTCTAGCGGGGGCCGGAGTGAGCAGTTCTTC. This codes for CAWSVRSSGGRSEQFF. This chain links TRBV30 with TRBJ2-1; 10 positions agree with TRBD2. The CDR3 runs 16 residues. The V gene end was trimmed by 0 bases and the J gene end by 9 bases; junction bases not matched to a gene: 11. Germline V lookup: CDR1 GTSNPN, CDR2 SVGIG (reference sequence).

V usage is TRBV7-2 and J usage is TRBJ2-3; D might be TRBD2 (6 bases). The CDR3 covers 18 residues. Trimming cost V 4 bases and J 0 bases, with 20 bases left between them. Germline V CDR1 and CDR2: SGHTA, FQGNSA. CDR3 protein: CASSSYQLASTSTDTQYF. The CDR3 DNA follows: TGTGCCAGCAGCTCGTACCAGCTAGCGAGTACTAGCACAGATACGCAGTATTTT.

This chain joins TRBV7-2 and TRBJ1-1; D gene unclear. V lost 2 bases to trimming and J lost 1 base, with 11 bases between them. This CDR3 has 15 amino acids. Looked up from germline, CDR1 is SGHTA and CDR2 is FQGNSA. CDR3 protein: CASSLIGSRNTEAFF. The CDR3 DNA is TGTGCCAGCAGCTTAATCGGATCCAGGAACACTGAAGCTTTCTTT. The whole variable domain, remainder taken from reference TRBV7-2 and TRBJ1-1, is GAGVSQSPSNKVTEKGKDVELRCDPISGHTALYWYRQSLGQGLEFLIYFQGNSAPDKSGLPSDRFSAERTGGSVSTLTIQRTQQEDSAVYLCASSLIGSRNTEAFFGQGTRLTVV.

This clone showed up just a few times. The V call is TRBV29-1, the J call TRBJ2-4; possibly TRBD2 for D (7 bases). The CDR3 totals 16 residues. Per the germline V gene, CDR1 is SQVTM and CDR2 is ANQGSEA. The V and J ends lost 3 bases and 1 base respectively, with 16 bases between them. The CDR3 sequence: CSVDFPGGKAKNIQYF. The CDR3 DNA is TGCAGCGTTGATTTCCCGGGGGGCAAGGCCAAAAACATTCAGTACTTC.

This clone turned up a few times. The V call is TRBV30, the J call TRBJ2-1; D is undetermined. Trimming shortened V by 5 bases and J by 4 bases, and 6 bases separated the two germline ends. The CDR3 extends over 11 amino acids. Per germline, CDR1 GTSNPN and CDR2 SVGIG (reference sequence). CDR3 loop: CAWQDYNEQFF. As DNA, the CDR3 is TGTGCCTGGCAGGATTACAATGAGCAGTTCTTC.

The chain couples TRBV13 to TRBJ2-1; 14 bases align to TRBD2. Germline V gene sequence: CDR1 PRHDT, CDR2 FYEKMQ (reference sequence). V dropped 4 bases and J dropped 8; count of bases not matched to a gene: 4. The CDR3 is made up of 15 amino acids. DNA for the CDR3: TGTGCCAGCAGCTCGGGACTAGCGGGAGTAGATGAGCAGTTCTTC. The encoded protein is CASSSGLAGVDEQFF.

The chain couples TRBV5-6 to TRBJ2-3; D gene uncertain. Germline CDR1 reads SGHDT; CDR2 reads YYEEEE. V lost 7 bases, J lost 0 bases, and 15 bases lay in between. This CDR3 spans 15 amino acids. CDR3 loop: CASASTRGSTDTQYF. DNA of the CDR3: TGTGCCAGCGCCTCCACGCGCGGAAGCACAGATACGCAGTATTTT.

The chain links TRBV5-8 to TRBJ1-1, with D unresolved. Per germline, CDR1 SGHTS and CDR2 YDEGEE. Trimming cost V 1 base and J 1 base, with 11 bases left between them. CDR3 length equals 15 residues. As DNA, the CDR3 is TGTGCCAGCAGCTTGAATCCCTATGGGAACACTGAAGCTTTCTTT. Translated: CASSLNPYGNTEAFF. The full variable domain, its missing parts supplied by reference TRBV5-8 and TRBJ1-1, is EAGVTQSPTHLIKTRGQQATLRCSPISGHTSVYWYQQALGLGLQFLLWYDEGEERNRGNFPPRFSGRQFPNYSSELNVNALELEDSALYLCASSLNPYGNTEAFFGQGTRLTVV.

The chain has TRBV5-4 and TRBJ2-6; TRBD2 agrees at 7 bases. V was pared by 4 bases and J by 13 bases, with 17 bases of the junction left unmatched. CDR1 is SGHNT and CDR2 is YYREEE in the germline V gene (reference sequence). The CDR3 totals 16 residues. CDR3 nucleotides: TGTGCCAGCAGCGTCGGACTAGTTAGAAATCAAGGTGTCCTGACTTTC. It yields the protein CASSVGLVRNQGVLTF.

The chain couples TRBV19 to TRBJ2-3; D unresolved. With 6 bases removed from V and 4 bases from J, the gap between germline ends came to 5 bases. CDR3 length equals 11 residues. Germline V CDR1 and CDR2: LNHDA, SQIVND (reference sequence). CDR3 in amino acids: CASSTADTQYF. The CDR3 region has the DNA TGTGCCAGTAGCACAGCAGATACGCAGTATTTT.

This chain links TRBV30 with TRBJ2-3, with D perhaps matching TRBD2 (5 bases). The CDR3 covers 13 residues. Looked up from germline, CDR1 is GTSNPN and CDR2 is SVGIG (reference sequence). CDR3 bases: TGTGCTGTCGGGAAAACTAGCACAGATACGCAGTATTTT. It codes for CAVGKTSTDTQYF.

This clone has a handful of counts. The chain recombines TRBV7-9 with TRBJ2-1; 9 bases line up with TRBD2. Germline V gives CDR1 SEHNR, CDR2 FQNEAQ (reference sequence). CDR3 size: 17 residues. V dropped 4 bases and J dropped 15; count of bases not matched to a gene: 22. The DNA for the CDR3 is TGTGCCAGCAGCTATCTTACCGGGACTAGCCTTTCCTACAATCGGTTCTTC. This sequence encodes CASSYLTGTSLSYNRFF. Together with reference TRBV7-9 and TRBJ2-1, the CDR3 gives the full variable domain: DTGVSQNPRHKITKRGQNVTFRCDPISEHNRLYWYRQTLGQGPEFLTYFQNEAQLEKSRLLSDRFSAERPKGSFSTLEIQRTEQGDSAMYLCASSYLTGTSLSYNRFFGPGTRLTVL.

This clone was counted a few times. The chain combines TRBV25-1 with TRBJ2-2, with TRBD2 matching 8 bases. Trimming cost V 1 base and J 1 base; bases outside gene matches: 8. Germline V CDR1 and CDR2: MGHDK, SYGVNS. The CDR3 spans 18 residues. The CDR3 bases are TGTGCCAGCAGTGAATTTGGTAGCGGGGTAGTGAACACCGGGGAGCTGTTTTTT. Protein product: CASSEFGSGVVNTGELFF.

J is TRBJ2-7 and V is TRBV9; unclear D gene. The germline V gene encodes CDR1 SGDLS and CDR2 YYNGEE. The CDR3 is made up of 15 amino acids. V lost 2 bases, J lost 0 bases, and 12 bases lay in between. CDR3 DNA: TGTGCCAGCAGCGTTTCACCCTCTGGCTCCTACGAGCAGTACTTC. Protein product: CASSVSPSGSYEQYF.

This clone came up a few times. The chain couples TRBV9 to TRBJ2-3, with unresolved D. Trimming pared 0 bases from V and 5 bases from J, leaving 4 bases between. The CDR3 extends over 12 amino acids. Germline loops: CDR1 SGDLS, CDR2 YYNGEE. The CDR3: CASSVEVDTQYF. As DNA, the CDR3 is TGTGCCAGCAGCGTAGAGGTAGATACGCAGTATTTT.

This chain links TRBV5-1 with TRBJ2-7; possibly TRBD1 for D (6 bases). In germline, CDR1 is SGHRS, CDR2 YFSETQ. The CDR3 runs to 17 residues. V was pared by 0 bases and J by 7 bases, with 23 bases between. The CDR3 loop reads CASSLVFRQAGDGEQYF. Here the CDR3 DNA reads TGCGCCAGCAGCTTGGTATTTCGCCAGGCAGGGGATGGGGAGCAGTACTTC.

This clone was seen once. This rearrangement joins TRBV5-1 to TRBJ2-5, with unresolved D. The germline CDR1 and CDR2 sequences are SGHRS and YFSETQ. This CDR3 contains 13 residues. V shed 0 bases and J shed 5 bases, with 8 bases lying between them. The CDR3 loop reads CASSLGRMETQYF. CDR3 bases: TGCGCCAGCAGCTTGGGCAGAATGGAGACCCAGTACTTC.

The chain links TRBV7-8 to TRBJ2-5; no clear D gene. The CDR3 spans 12 residues. V was shortened by 5 bases and J by 5 bases, with 9 bases between the two germline ends. Germline V gene sequence: CDR1 SGHVS, CDR2 FQNEAQ. CDR3 bases: TGTGCCAGCAGCATGATTCGGGAGACCCAGTACTTC. The encoded protein is CASSMIRETQYF.

The CDR3 DNA sequence: TGCAGCGTTTGTTCCGGGACTCAGCAAGAGACCCAGTACTTC. It is translated as CSVCSGTQQETQYF. The chain is built from TRBV29-1 and TRBJ2-5; D may be TRBD2 (6 bases). The ends were cut back, 5 bases at V and 2 bases at J, with 15 bases in the middle. Germline V lookup: CDR1 SQVTM, CDR2 ANQGSEA. CDR3 length: 14 residues.